This TCR beta chain was sequenced for a study of blood T cell repertoires in COVID-19. Overall study context: Sites across the United States, Italy and Spain contributed samples from acute and convalescent COVID-19. T cells, B-cell-depleted T cells, or PBMCs provided the cDNA or gDNA that served as material.

V gave up 5 bases and J gave up 10 bases; unmatched junction bases: 12. The length of the CDR3 is 16 residues. From germline, CDR1 is MNHEY and CDR2 SVGEGT. Method: immunoSEQ multiplex PCR; TCRdb's copy keeps in-frame clones and lacks some. Here the sample spans about 42,000 clones, 85% being singletons. J is TRBJ1-6 and V is TRBV6-2 or TRBV6-3, with TRBD1 matching over 9 bases. Source material: peripheral blood. The clonotype comes from a man aged 45-65 years with active COVID-19. This CDR3 is CASSDAFGQGYSPLHF. DNA for the CDR3: TGTGCCAGCAGTGACGCTTTTGGACAGGGGTACTCACCCCTCCACTTT.